What follows are 15 T cell receptor beta chains derived from one specimen sequenced in a study of T cells in Graves' hyperthyroidism and ophthalmopathy. Researchers took RNA transcripts and amplified the TCR beta CDR3 regions from them. First-round RT-PCR targeting the TCR CDR3 was performed with the HTBI primer set. TCRdb passed the multiplex PCR reads through MiXCR, listing each CDR3 protein once. The sample shows some 350,000 distinct CDR3 sequences, 15% to 18% of them seen only once. Sample: blood. These receptors were collected from a woman between 18 and 29 years old with Graves' hyperthyroidism that later progressed to Graves' ophthalmopathy.

The chain is built from TRBV28 and TRBJ2-5; D tentatively reads TRBD1 or TRBD2 (5 bases each). V was trimmed by 7 bases and J by 5 bases, leaving 23 bases between them. The length of the CDR3 is 16 residues. CDR1 is MDHEN, CDR2 SYDVKM, per germline. The CDR3 sequence is CASTKMRGVGFETQYF. The CDR3 coding sequence is TGTGCCAGCACCAAAATGAGGGGAGTTGGATTTGAGACCCAGTACTTC.

The chain is built from TRBV19 and TRBJ2-3, with TRBD1 identical over 10 bases. V lost 2 bases to trimming and J lost 5 bases; unmatched junction nucleotides: 7. Per the germline V gene, CDR1 is LNHDA and CDR2 is SQIVND (reference sequence). This CDR3 has 16 amino acids. The CDR3 nucleotides read TGTGCCAGTAGTATATCTAGGACAGGGGGTAGAGATACGCAGTATTTT. It is translated as CASSISRTGGRDTQYF.

This clonotype was found many times. The genes are TRBV28 and TRBJ1-5; no reliable D call. The CDR3 is 14 amino acids. CDR1 is MDHEN, CDR2 SYDVKM, per germline. Between the trimmed V and J ends, which lost 2 bases and 4 bases, there was a span of 9 bases. The CDR3, as DNA: TGTGCCAGCAGTTTAGGGGTAGGGAATCAGCCCCAGCATTTT. Translation gives CASSLGVGNQPQHF.

There are many counts of this clonotype. The V gene is TRBV2, the J gene TRBJ1-1; tentative D call: TRBD1 (6 bases). This CDR3 spans 12 amino acids. The ends were cut back, 6 bases at V and 5 bases at J, with 10 bases in the middle. In germline, CDR1 is SNHLY, CDR2 FYNNEI. DNA for the CDR3: TGTGCCAGCAGACAGGGTTCGACTGAAGCTTTCTTT. The encoded protein is CASRQGSTEAFF.

The chain has TRBV2 and TRBJ1-5; D gene uncertain. Near its end, the DNA agrees better with TRBJ2-3, so the J call may be wrong. CDR3 size: 15 residues. Germline-derived CDR1 and CDR2 are SNHLY and FYNNEI. CDR3 region: CASSILRASDQPQYF. The DNA for the CDR3 is TGTGCCAGCTCAATTCTCCGGGCCTCCGATCAGCCCCAGTATTTT.

This clonotype was detected ten times or more. The chain has TRBV2 and TRBJ2-1; maybe TRBD2 (5 bases). CDR1 is SNHLY, CDR2 FYNNEI, per germline. The CDR3 has 13 amino acids. Trimming removed 2 bases from V and 6 bases from J, with 8 bases in between. The chain's CDR3 is CASSETRLNEQFF. The DNA for the CDR3 is TGTGCCAGCAGTGAAACTAGGCTCAATGAGCAGTTCTTC.

This clonotype occurred many times. V gene TRBV20-1 combines with J gene TRBJ1-1, with D possibly TRBD1 on 5 matching bases. The CDR3 totals 12 residues. V was pared by 3 bases and J by 5 bases, with 10 bases between. The V gene's germline CDR1 is DFQATT and CDR2 SNEGSKA (reference sequence). The DNA for the CDR3 is TGCAGTGCTAGGCGCAGGGAAACTGAAGCTTTCTTT. Translating gives CSARRRETEAFF.

At least ten counts were recorded for this clonotype. This chain links TRBV7-8 with TRBJ2-1; D possibly corresponds to TRBD1 (6 bases). V was cut by 4 bases and J by 5 bases, with 18 bases left in between. Germline loops: CDR1 SGHVS, CDR2 FQNEAQ. The CDR3 is 16 amino acids. The CDR3, as DNA: TGTGCCAGCAGCTGGACCTGGGGGCCTAAGGACAATGAGCAGTTCTTC. The encoded protein is CASSWTWGPKDNEQFF.

The sample holds many counts of this clonotype. The rearrangement uses TRBV20-1 and TRBJ1-6; no reliable D call. CDR1 DFQATT and CDR2 SNEGSKA come from the germline V gene (reference sequence). Trimming stripped 7 bases from V and 0 bases from J, with 13 bases between. This CDR3 is built from 15 residues. This CDR3 reads CSGQRASSYNSPLHF. CDR3 DNA sequence: TGCAGTGGCCAGAGAGCTAGCTCCTATAATTCACCCCTCCACTTT.

This clonotype was detected ten times or more. The V call is TRBV7-2, the J call TRBJ2-5; perhaps TRBD2 as D (6 bases). This CDR3 region has 14 residues. Trimming left V 1 base short and J 5 bases short, with 11 bases between. Germline V gene data show CDR1 as SGHTA and CDR2 as FQGNSA. The CDR3 reads CASSLGGLRETQYF. The CDR3 DNA reads TGTGCCAGCAGCTTAGGAGGACTACGGGAGACCCAGTACTTC.

The rearrangement uses TRBV7-9 and TRBJ2-1; the match to TRBD2 covers 7 bases. V lost 4 bases to trimming and J lost 9 bases; unmatched junction nucleotides: 12. Germline loops: CDR1 SEHNR, CDR2 FQNEAQ (reference sequence). The CDR3 contains 15 residues. In nucleotides, the CDR3 is TGTGCCAGCAGCTACCGACTAGCTGGTTCGGGTGAGCAGTTCTTC. Encoded protein: CASSYRLAGSGEQFF.

The chain uses TRBV11-2 and TRBJ1-2, with 8 bases identical to TRBD1. Germline trimming cut 1 base from V and 3 bases from J; bases unmatched to any gene: 10. The CDR3 loop spans 17 amino acids. Germline assignment: CDR1 SGHAT and CDR2 FQNNGV. CDR3 loop: CASSLAPAGQGYYGYTF. CDR3 DNA: TGTGCCAGCAGCTTAGCTCCAGCAGGACAGGGATACTATGGCTACACCTTC.

The chain is built from TRBV20-1 and TRBJ1-2; TRBD1 might be the D (6 bases). The CDR3 runs to 13 residues. V dropped 6 bases and J dropped 8 bases, with 19 bases sitting between them. Germline loops: CDR1 DFQATT, CDR2 SNEGSKA (reference sequence). The CDR3 coding sequence is TGCAGTGCCTCCCAAGGGGGAGAGGACGGCTACACCTTC. It codes for CSASQGGEDGYTF.

V and J are TRBV6-4 and TRBJ2-1; 10 positions agree with TRBD2. With 10 bases clipped from V and 8 bases from J, the junction kept 11 bases outside the gene matches. This CDR3 spans 14 amino acids. Looked up from germline, CDR1 is MRHNA and CDR2 is SNTAGT. The DNA for the CDR3 is TGTGCCACCTCCGCTAGCGGGAGTTCGGATGAGCAGTTCTTC. Its translation is CATSASGSSDEQFF.

The gene calls are TRBV19 and TRBJ2-2; TRBD2 aligns across 14 bases. The trim removed 5 bases at V and 4 bases at J, leaving 3 bases unmatched. Per the germline V gene, CDR1 is LNHDA and CDR2 is SQIVND (reference sequence). This CDR3 has 16 amino acids. The CDR3 DNA is TGTGCCAGTAGTGGACTAGCGGGAGGTCTCACCGGGGAGCTGTTTTTT. This encodes CASSGLAGGLTGELFF.